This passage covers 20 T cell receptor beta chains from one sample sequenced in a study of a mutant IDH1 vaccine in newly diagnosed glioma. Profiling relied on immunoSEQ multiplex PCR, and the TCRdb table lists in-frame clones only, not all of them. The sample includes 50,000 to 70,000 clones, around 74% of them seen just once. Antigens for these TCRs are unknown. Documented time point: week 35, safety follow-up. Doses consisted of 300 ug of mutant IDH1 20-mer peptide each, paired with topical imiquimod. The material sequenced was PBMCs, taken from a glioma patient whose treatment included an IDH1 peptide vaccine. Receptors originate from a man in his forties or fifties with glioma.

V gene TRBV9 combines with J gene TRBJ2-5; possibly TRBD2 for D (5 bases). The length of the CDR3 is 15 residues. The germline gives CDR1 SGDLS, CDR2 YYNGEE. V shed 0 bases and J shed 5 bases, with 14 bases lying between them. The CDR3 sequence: CASSVGLARSETQYF. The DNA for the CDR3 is TGTGCCAGCAGCGTAGGTCTAGCTCGGTCGGAGACCCAGTACTTC. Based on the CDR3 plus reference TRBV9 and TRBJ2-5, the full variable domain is DSGVTQTPKHLITATGQRVTLRCSPRSGDLSVYWYQQSLDQGLQFLIQYYNGEERAKGNILERFSAQQFPDLHSELNLSSLELGDSALYFCASSVGLARSETQYFGPGTRLLVL.

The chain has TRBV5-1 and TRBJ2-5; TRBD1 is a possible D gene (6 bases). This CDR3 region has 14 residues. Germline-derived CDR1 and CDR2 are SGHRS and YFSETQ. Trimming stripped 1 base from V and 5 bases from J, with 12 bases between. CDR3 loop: CASSLIQGPETQYF. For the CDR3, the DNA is TGCGCCAGCAGCTTGATTCAGGGGCCCGAGACCCAGTACTTC.

The CDR3 here is CASSETATSGGRYEQFF. Written as DNA, the CDR3 is TGTGCCAGCAGCGAGACGGCAACTAGCGGGGGGAGGTATGAGCAGTTCTTC. V and J are TRBV9 and TRBJ2-1; 12 bases line up with TRBD2. CDR3 length: 17 amino acids. Germline assignment: CDR1 SGDLS and CDR2 YYNGEE. Unmatched junction bases numbered 12, after V lost 3 bases and J lost 8 bases.

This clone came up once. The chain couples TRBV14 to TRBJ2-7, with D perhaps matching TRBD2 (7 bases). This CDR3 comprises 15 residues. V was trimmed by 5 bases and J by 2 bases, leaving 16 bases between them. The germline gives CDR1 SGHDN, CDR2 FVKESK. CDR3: CASSDWEGVAYEQYF. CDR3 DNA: TGTGCCAGCAGCGACTGGGAGGGGGTTGCCTACGAGCAGTACTTC.

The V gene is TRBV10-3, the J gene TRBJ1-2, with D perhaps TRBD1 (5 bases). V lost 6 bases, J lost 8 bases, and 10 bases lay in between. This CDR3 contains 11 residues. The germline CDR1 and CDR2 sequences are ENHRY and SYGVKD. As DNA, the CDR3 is TGTGCCATCAGCCAGGGTCCCGGCTACACCTTC. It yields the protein CAISQGPGYTF.

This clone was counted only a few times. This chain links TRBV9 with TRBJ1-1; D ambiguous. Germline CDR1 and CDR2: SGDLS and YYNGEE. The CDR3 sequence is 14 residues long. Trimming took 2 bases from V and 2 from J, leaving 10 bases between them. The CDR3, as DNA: TGTGCCAGCAGCGTCGGAGAGGCTAACACTGAAGCTTTCTTT. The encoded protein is CASSVGEANTEAFF.

CDR3 in amino acids: CASSLLGGELFF. CDR3 nucleotides: TGTGCCAGCAGTCTCCTGGGCGGGGAGCTGTTTTTT. The genes are TRBV27 and TRBJ2-2; unclear D gene. The CDR3 has 12 residues. Trimming left V 5 bases short and J 7 bases short, with 8 bases between. Germline assignment: CDR1 MNHEY and CDR2 SMNVEV (reference sequence).

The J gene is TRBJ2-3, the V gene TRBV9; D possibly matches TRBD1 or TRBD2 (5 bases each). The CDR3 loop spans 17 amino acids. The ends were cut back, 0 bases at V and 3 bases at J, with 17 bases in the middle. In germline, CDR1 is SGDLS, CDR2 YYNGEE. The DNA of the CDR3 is TGTGCCAGCAGCGTAGTAGGAGGCAGGGCCCTTACAGATACGCAGTATTTT. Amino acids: CASSVVGGRALTDTQYF. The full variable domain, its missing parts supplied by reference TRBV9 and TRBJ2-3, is DSGVTQTPKHLITATGQRVTLRCSPRSGDLSVYWYQQSLDQGLQFLIQYYNGEERAKGNILERFSAQQFPDLHSELNLSSLELGDSALYFCASSVVGGRALTDTQYFGPGTRLTVL.

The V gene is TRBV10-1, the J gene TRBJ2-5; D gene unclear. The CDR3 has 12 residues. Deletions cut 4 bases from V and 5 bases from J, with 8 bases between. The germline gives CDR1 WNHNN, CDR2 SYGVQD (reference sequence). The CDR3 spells CASSVGGETQYF. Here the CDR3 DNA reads TGCGCCAGCAGTGTTGGCGGTGAGACCCAGTACTTC.

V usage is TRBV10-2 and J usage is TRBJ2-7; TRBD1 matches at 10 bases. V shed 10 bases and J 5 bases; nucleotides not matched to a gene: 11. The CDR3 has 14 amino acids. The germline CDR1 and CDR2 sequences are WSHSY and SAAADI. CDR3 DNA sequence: TGCGCCACCACCCGACAGGGGGCTGACCACGAGCAGTACTTC. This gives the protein CATTRQGADHEQYF.

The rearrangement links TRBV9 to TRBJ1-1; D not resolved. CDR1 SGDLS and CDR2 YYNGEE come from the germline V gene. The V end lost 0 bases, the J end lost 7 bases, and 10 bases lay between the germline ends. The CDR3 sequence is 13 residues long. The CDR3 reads CASSVALGDEAFF. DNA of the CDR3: TGTGCCAGCAGCGTAGCCCTCGGGGATGAAGCTTTCTTT.

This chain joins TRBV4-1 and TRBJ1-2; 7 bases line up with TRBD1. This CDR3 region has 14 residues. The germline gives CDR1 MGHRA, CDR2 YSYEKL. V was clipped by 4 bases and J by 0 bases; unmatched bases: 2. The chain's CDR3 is CASSLGTANYGYTF. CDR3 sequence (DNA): TGCGCCAGCAGCCTAGGGACAGCTAACTATGGCTACACCTTC.

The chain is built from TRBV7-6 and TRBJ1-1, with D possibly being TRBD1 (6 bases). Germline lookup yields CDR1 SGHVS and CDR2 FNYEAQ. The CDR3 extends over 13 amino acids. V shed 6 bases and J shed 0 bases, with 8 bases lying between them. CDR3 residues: CASRGALNTEAFF. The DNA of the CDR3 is TGTGCCAGCAGGGGGGCCCTGAACACTGAAGCTTTCTTT.

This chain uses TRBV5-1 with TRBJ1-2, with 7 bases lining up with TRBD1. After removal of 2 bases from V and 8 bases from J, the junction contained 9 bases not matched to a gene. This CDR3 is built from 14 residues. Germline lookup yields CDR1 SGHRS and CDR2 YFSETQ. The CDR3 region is CASSLSTGVIGYTF. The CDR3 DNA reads TGCGCCAGCAGCTTATCAACAGGGGTTATCGGCTACACCTTC.

In DNA, the CDR3 is TGTGCCAGCAGCTTTGGACAGGGGAGGGGAAACGTCCTGACTTTC. Its translation is CASSFGQGRGNVLTF. This chain connects TRBV7-9 to TRBJ2-6; 9 bases are a match to TRBD1. Germline V gene sequence: CDR1 SEHNR, CDR2 FQNEAQ (reference sequence). This CDR3 has 15 residues. V was pared by 3 bases and J by 10 bases, with 7 bases of the junction left unmatched.

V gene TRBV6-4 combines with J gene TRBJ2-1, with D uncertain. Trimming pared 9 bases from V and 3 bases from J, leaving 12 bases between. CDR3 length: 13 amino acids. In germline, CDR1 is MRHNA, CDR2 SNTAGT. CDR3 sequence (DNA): TGTGCCAGTCGCGACTTACGCTACAATGAGCAGTTCTTC. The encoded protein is CASRDLRYNEQFF.

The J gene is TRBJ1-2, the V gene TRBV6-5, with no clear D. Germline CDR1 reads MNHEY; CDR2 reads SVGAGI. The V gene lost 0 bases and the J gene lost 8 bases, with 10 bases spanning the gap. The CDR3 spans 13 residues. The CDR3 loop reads CASSYSRGNGYTF. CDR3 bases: TGTGCCAGCAGTTACTCGCGAGGGAACGGCTACACCTTC.

The CDR3 loop is CASRDFYNEQFF. For the CDR3, the DNA is TGTGCCAGCAGGGACTTCTACAATGAGCAGTTCTTC. This chain links TRBV7-9 with TRBJ2-1, with D perhaps TRBD2 (5 bases). The CDR3 is made up of 12 amino acids. Germline V gives CDR1 SEHNR, CDR2 FQNEAQ (reference sequence). Trimming took 6 bases from V and 3 from J, leaving 6 bases between them.

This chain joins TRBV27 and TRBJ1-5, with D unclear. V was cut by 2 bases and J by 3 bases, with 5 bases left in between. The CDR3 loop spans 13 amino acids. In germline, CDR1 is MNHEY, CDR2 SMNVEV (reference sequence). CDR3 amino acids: CASSLLANQPQHF. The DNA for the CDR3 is TGTGCCAGCAGTTTACTGGCCAATCAGCCCCAGCATTTT.

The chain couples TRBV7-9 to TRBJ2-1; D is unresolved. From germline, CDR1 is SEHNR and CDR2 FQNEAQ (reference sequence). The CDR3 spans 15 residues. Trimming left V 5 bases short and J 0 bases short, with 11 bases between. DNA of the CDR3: TGTGCCAGCAGCGAACAGATGAGCTCCTACAATGAGCAGTTCTTC. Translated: CASSEQMSSYNEQFF. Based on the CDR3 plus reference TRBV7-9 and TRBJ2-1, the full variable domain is DTGVSQNPRHKITKRGQNVTFRCDPISEHNRLYWYRQTLGQGPEFLTYFQNEAQLEKSRLLSDRFSAERPKGSFSTLEIQRTEQGDSAMYLCASSEQMSSYNEQFFGPGTRLTVL.